Described below is a single T cell receptor (beta chain) sequence and its context. Its antigen is unidentified. These data belong to a study of cytomegalovirus exposure and HLA in healthy donors. The PCR had 60 Vbeta and 13 Jbeta primers. Sequenced by immunoSEQ multiplex PCR; TCRdb stores in-frame clones only, minus some. The sample has hundreds of thousands of clones, approximately 78% seen once. Trimming stripped 1 base from V and 6 bases from J, with 10 bases between. Germline CDR1 and CDR2: SGHNT and YYREEE (reference sequence). CDR3 length: 13 amino acids. Points from the study as a whole: Prediction of most subjects' HLA-A and HLA-B alleles by TCR beta sequences was reportedly accurate. More clonal expansion characterized HLA-associated TCR beta chains than equally common others in a later analysis. As immune exposure information, only CMV serostatus was available. A cluster of highly shared sequence variants was likely a sequencing artifact.

V and J are TRBV5-4 and TRBJ1-2; no definite D call. Sequenced: PBMCs. The sequence came from a boy under 18 in good health and CMV-seronegative. The CDR3 DNA reads TGTGCCAGCAGCTTGAGAGGGCCTGATGGCTACACCTTC. Encoded protein: CASSLRGPDGYTF.